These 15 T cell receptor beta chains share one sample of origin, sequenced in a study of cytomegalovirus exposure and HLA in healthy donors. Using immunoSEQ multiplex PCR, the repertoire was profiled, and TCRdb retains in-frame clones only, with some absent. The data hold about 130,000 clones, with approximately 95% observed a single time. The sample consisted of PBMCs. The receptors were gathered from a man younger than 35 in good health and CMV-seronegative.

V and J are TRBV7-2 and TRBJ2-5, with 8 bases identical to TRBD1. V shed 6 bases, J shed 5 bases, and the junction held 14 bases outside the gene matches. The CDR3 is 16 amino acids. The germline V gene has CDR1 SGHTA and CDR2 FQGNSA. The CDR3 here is CASSNNRGLGVETQYF. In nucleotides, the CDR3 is TGTGCCAGCAGTAACAACAGGGGGTTGGGGGTGGAGACCCAGTACTTC.

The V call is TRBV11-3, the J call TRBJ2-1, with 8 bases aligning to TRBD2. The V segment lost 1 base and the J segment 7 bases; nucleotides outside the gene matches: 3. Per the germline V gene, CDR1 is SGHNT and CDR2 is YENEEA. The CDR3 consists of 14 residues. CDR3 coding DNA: TGTGCCAGCAGCTTAGCGGGAGGGGGAAATGAGCAGTTCTTC. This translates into CASSLAGGGNEQFF.

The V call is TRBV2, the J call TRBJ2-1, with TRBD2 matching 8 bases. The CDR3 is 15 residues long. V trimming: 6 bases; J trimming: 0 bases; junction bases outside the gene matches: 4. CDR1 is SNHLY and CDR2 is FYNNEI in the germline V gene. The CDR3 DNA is TGTGCCAGCAGGCGAAGCGGGAGCTCCTACAATGAGCAGTTCTTC. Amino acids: CASRRSGSSYNEQFF.

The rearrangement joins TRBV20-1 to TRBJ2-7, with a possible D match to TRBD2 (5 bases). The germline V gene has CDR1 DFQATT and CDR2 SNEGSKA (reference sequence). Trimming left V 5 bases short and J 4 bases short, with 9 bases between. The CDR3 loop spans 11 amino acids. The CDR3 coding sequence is TGCAGTGCTGGGCGGGCTTACGAGCAGTACTTC. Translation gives CSAGRAYEQYF.

CDR3 sequence reads: CASSIGLAGGPSDTQYF. The CDR3 DNA follows: TGTGCCAGTAGTATCGGACTAGCGGGAGGGCCATCAGATACGCAGTATTTT. The chain couples TRBV19 to TRBJ2-3, with 15 bases fitting TRBD2. Germline V CDR1 and CDR2: LNHDA, SQIVND (reference sequence). This CDR3 is 17 amino acids long. V lost 3 bases and J lost 4; bases outside the gene matches: 5.

The CDR3 loop is CASSLKGYEQYF. CDR3 DNA sequence: TGTGCCAGCAGTTTAAAGGGGTACGAGCAGTACTTC. The V gene is TRBV28, the J gene TRBJ2-7, with D possibly being TRBD1 (5 bases). The CDR3 contains 12 residues. Trimming left V 2 bases short and J 4 bases short, with 6 bases between. The germline gives CDR1 MDHEN, CDR2 SYDVKM.

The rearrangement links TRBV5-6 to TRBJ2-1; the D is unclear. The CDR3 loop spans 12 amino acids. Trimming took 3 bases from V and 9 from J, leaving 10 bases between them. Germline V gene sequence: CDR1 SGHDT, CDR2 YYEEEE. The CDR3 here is CASSSQLSEQFF. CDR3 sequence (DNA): TGTGCCAGCAGCTCACAGCTGTCTGAGCAGTTCTTC. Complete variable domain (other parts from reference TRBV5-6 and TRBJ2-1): DAGVTQSPTHLIKTRGQQVTLRCSPKSGHDTVSWYQQALGQGPQFIFQYYEEEERQRGNFPDRFSGHQFPNYSSELNVNALLLGDSALYLCASSSQLSEQFFGPGTRLTVL.

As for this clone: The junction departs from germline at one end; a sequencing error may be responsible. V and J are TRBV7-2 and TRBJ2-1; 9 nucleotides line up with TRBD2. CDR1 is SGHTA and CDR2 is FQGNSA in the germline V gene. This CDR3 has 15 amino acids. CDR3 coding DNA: TGTGCCAGTAGCTCCGGGACTAGCCGCTACAATGAGCAGTTCTTC. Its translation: CASSSGTSRYNEQFF.

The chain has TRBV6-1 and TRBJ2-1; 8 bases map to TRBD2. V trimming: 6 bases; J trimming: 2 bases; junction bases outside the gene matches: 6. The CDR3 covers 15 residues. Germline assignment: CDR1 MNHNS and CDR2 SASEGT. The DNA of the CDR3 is TGTGCCAGCAGCCGGGGGGGGAGAACCTACAATGAGCAGTTCTTC. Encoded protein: CASSRGGRTYNEQFF.

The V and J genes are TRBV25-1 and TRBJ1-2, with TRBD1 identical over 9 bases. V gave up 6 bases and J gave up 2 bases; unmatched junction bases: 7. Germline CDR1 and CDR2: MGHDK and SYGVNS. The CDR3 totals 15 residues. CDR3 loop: CASRKSTGGNYGYTF. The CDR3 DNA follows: TGTGCCAGCAGGAAGTCGACAGGGGGAAACTATGGCTACACCTTC.

In nucleotides, the CDR3 is TGTGCCAGCAGGCTGGGACAGGCTAGGGGCTACACCTTC. Translating gives CASRLGQARGYTF. This chain joins TRBV6-6 and TRBJ1-2; 8 bases are a match to TRBD1. The trim removed 6 bases at V and 8 bases at J, leaving 8 bases unmatched. Germline CDR1 reads MNHNY; CDR2 reads SVGAGI (reference sequence). The CDR3 extends over 13 amino acids.

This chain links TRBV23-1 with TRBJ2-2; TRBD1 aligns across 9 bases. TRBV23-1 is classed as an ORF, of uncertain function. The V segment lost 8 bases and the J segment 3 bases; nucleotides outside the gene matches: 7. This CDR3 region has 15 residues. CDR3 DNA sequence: TGCGCCAGCGACCCGGGACAGGGTTACACCGGGGAGCTGTTTTTT. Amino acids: CASDPGQGYTGELFF.

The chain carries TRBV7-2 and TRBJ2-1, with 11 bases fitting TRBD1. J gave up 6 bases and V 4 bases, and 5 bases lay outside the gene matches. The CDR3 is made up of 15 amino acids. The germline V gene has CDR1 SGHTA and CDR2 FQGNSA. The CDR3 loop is CASSWDRGMFNEQFF. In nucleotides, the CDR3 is TGTGCCAGCAGCTGGGACAGGGGGATGTTCAATGAGCAGTTCTTC.

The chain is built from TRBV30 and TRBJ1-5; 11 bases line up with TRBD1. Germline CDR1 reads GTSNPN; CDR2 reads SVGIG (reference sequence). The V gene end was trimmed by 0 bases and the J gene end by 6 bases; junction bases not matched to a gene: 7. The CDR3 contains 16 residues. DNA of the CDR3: TGTGCCTGGAGTGTAGGACAGGGGGCTTGTCGTCAGCCCCAGCATTTT. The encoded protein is CAWSVGQGACRQPQHF.

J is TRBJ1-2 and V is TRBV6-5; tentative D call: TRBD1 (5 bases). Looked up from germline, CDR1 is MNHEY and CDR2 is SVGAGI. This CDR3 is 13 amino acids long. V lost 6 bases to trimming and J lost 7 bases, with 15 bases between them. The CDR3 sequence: CASRNRDLSGYTF. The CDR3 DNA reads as TGTGCCAGCAGAAATCGGGACTTATCTGGCTACACCTTC.